These T cell receptor beta chains were read from a single sample in a study of shared clonotypes between healthy human individuals. Only in-frame clones appear in the TCRdb table, and some are missing; sequencing was by immunoSEQ multiplex PCR. The sample has millions of clones, 85% to 95% seen once. The material sequenced was naive CD4+ T cells sorted from blood. All receptors derive from a man between 18 and 29 years old in good health. Each CDR3 is given with its conserved first and last residue. A D gene is named only where the DNA matches it firmly. Clone size is stated in some rows and not others, as once, few, many or a class when expanded.

j_call: TRBJ2-1
v_call: TRBV10-2
d_call: TRBD2
clone_size: once
cdr3_aa: CASQPPAGLGYNEQFF
cdr3_nt: TGCGCCAGCCAACCCCCAGCGGGACTCGGCTACAATGAGCAGTTCTTC

j_call: TRBJ1-2
v_call: TRBV4-1
d_call: TRBD1
clone_size: -
cdr3_aa: CASSQVGQGYGYTF
cdr3_nt: TGCGCCAGCAGCCAAGTCGGACAGGGCTATGGCTACACCTTC

j_call: TRBJ2-2
v_call: TRBV15
d_call: -
clone_size: -
cdr3_aa: CATTPLVNTGELFF
cdr3_nt: TGTGCCACCACCCCACTGGTCAACACCGGGGAGCTGTTTTTT

j_call: TRBJ2-1
v_call: TRBV6-4
d_call: TRBD1
clone_size: -
cdr3_aa: CASSGQGQGVNEQFF
cdr3_nt: TGTGCCAGCAGCGGACAGGGCCAGGGGGTAAATGAGCAGTTCTTC

j_call: TRBJ2-2
v_call: TRBV27
d_call: -
clone_size: -
cdr3_aa: CASSPSDRMNTGELFF
cdr3_nt: TGTGCCAGCAGTCCCTCGGACAGAATGAACACCGGGGAGCTGTTTTTT

j_call: TRBJ1-4
v_call: TRBV28
d_call: -
clone_size: -
cdr3_aa: CASSFGGRRTEKLFF
cdr3_nt: TGTGCCAGCAGTTTTGGTGGCAGAAGGACGGAAAAACTGTTTTTT

j_call: TRBJ1-1
v_call: TRBV6-5
d_call: TRBD1
clone_size: -
cdr3_aa: CASSPVARGAPEAFF
cdr3_nt: TGTGCCAGCAGTCCGGTGGCCAGGGGGGCTCCTGAAGCTTTCTTT

j_call: TRBJ1-2
v_call: TRBV18
d_call: -
clone_size: -
cdr3_aa: CASSPRDSNYGYTF
cdr3_nt: TGTGCCAGCTCTCCCCGCGACAGCAATTATGGCTACACCTTC

j_call: TRBJ1-1
v_call: TRBV6-1
d_call: -
clone_size: -
cdr3_aa: CASSEGVERMNTEAFF
cdr3_nt: TGTGCCAGCAGTGAAGGTGTCGAACGGATGAACACTGAAGCTTTCTTT

j_call: TRBJ2-3
v_call: TRBV27
d_call: TRBD2
clone_size: -
cdr3_aa: CASSSDRSGGAGTDTQYF
cdr3_nt: TGTGCCAGCAGTTCTGACCGTAGCGGGGGGGCGGGGACAGATACGCAGTATTTT

j_call: TRBJ2-1
v_call: TRBV5-6
d_call: -
clone_size: -
cdr3_aa: CASSFSGVWEFF
cdr3_nt: TGTGCCAGCAGCTTTAGCGGAGTCTGGGAGTTCTTC

j_call: TRBJ1-2
v_call: TRBV27
d_call: -
clone_size: -
cdr3_aa: CASSLTQGNGYTF
cdr3_nt: TGTGCCAGCAGTTTAACGCAGGGGAATGGCTACACCTTC

j_call: TRBJ2-1
v_call: TRBV5-4
d_call: -
clone_size: -
cdr3_aa: CASSSGQSPSYNEQFF
cdr3_nt: TGTGCCAGCAGCTCTGGACAGTCCCCCTCCTACAATGAGCAGTTCTTC

j_call: TRBJ1-6
v_call: TRBV11-3
d_call: -
clone_size: -
cdr3_aa: CASSLGPQSPLHF
cdr3_nt: TGTGCCAGCAGCCTCGGGCCCCAATCACCCCTCCACTTT

j_call: TRBJ2-3
v_call: TRBV28
d_call: TRBD2
clone_size: -
cdr3_aa: CASSAGGAHTDTQYF
cdr3_nt: TGTGCCAGCAGCGCCGGGGGGGCCCACACAGATACGCAGTATTTT

j_call: TRBJ2-3
v_call: TRBV5-4
d_call: TRBD2
clone_size: -
cdr3_aa: CASSLWLAGGSTDTQYF
cdr3_nt: TGTGCCAGCAGCTTGTGGCTAGCGGGAGGGAGCACAGATACGCAGTATTTT

j_call: TRBJ1-4
v_call: TRBV10-1
d_call: TRBD1
clone_size: -
cdr3_aa: CASSEFGTGVGRDEKLFF
cdr3_nt: TGCGCCAGCAGTGAGTTCGGGACAGGGGTTGGGAGGGATGAAAAACTGTTTTTT

j_call: TRBJ2-2
v_call: TRBV5-4
d_call: -
clone_size: -
cdr3_aa: CASSLEGRGTGELFF
cdr3_nt: TGTGCCAGCAGCTTGGAAGGCAGGGGAACCGGGGAGCTGTTTTTT

j_call: TRBJ2-7
v_call: TRBV11-2
d_call: TRBD1
clone_size: -
cdr3_aa: CASSTSTGYEQYF
cdr3_nt: TGTGCCAGCAGCACTTCGACAGGGTACGAGCAGTACTTC

j_call: TRBJ2-7
v_call: TRBV10-3
d_call: TRBD2
clone_size: -
cdr3_aa: CAISESTLAGSYEQYF
cdr3_nt: TGTGCCATCAGTGAGTCTACACTAGCGGGCTCCTACGAGCAGTACTTC

j_call: TRBJ1-1
v_call: TRBV30
d_call: -
clone_size: -
cdr3_aa: CASGAFTEAFF
cdr3_nt: TGTGCCTCCGGGGCCTTCACTGAAGCTTTCTTT

j_call: TRBJ2-7
v_call: TRBV18
d_call: -
clone_size: -
cdr3_aa: CASSPTTYEQYF
cdr3_nt: TGTGCCAGCTCACCTACAACCTACGAGCAGTACTTC

j_call: TRBJ2-3
v_call: TRBV5-1
d_call: -
clone_size: -
cdr3_aa: CASSLSSTDTQYF
cdr3_nt: TGCGCCAGCAGCTTAAGTAGCACAGATACGCAGTATTTT

j_call: TRBJ1-5
v_call: TRBV27
d_call: -
clone_size: -
cdr3_aa: CASSFNTDSNQPQHF
cdr3_nt: TGTGCCAGCAGTTTCAATACGGATAGCAATCAGCCCCAGCATTTT

j_call: TRBJ2-3
v_call: TRBV13
d_call: TRBD2
clone_size: -
cdr3_aa: CASSSIILGLAGGSTDTQYF
cdr3_nt: TGTGCCAGCAGCTCCATTATCCTCGGACTAGCGGGGGGTAGCACAGATACGCAGTATTTT

j_call: TRBJ2-5
v_call: TRBV11-3
d_call: TRBD1
clone_size: -
cdr3_aa: CASSPGQGETQYF
cdr3_nt: TGTGCCAGCAGCCCGGGACAGGGGGAGACCCAGTACTTC

j_call: TRBJ2-7
v_call: TRBV6-6
d_call: TRBD1
clone_size: -
cdr3_aa: CASYGTASYEQYF
cdr3_nt: TGTGCCAGCTACGGGACAGCCTCCTACGAGCAGTACTTC

j_call: TRBJ2-7
v_call: TRBV2
d_call: -
clone_size: -
cdr3_aa: CASSALDPRGYF
cdr3_nt: TGTGCCAGCAGCGCGTTGGACCCGCGCGGGTACTTC

j_call: TRBJ2-7
v_call: TRBV5-1
d_call: TRBD2
clone_size: -
cdr3_aa: CASSLGLAGFYEQYF
cdr3_nt: TGCGCCAGCAGTTTGGGACTAGCGGGATTCTACGAGCAGTACTTC

j_call: TRBJ1-1
v_call: TRBV6-6
d_call: -
clone_size: -
cdr3_aa: CASNPQGIGTEAFF
cdr3_nt: TGTGCCAGCAACCCTCAGGGGATCGGCACTGAAGCTTTCTTT

j_call: TRBJ2-3
v_call: TRBV10-3
d_call: -
clone_size: -
cdr3_aa: CAISDGGTLSTDTQYF
cdr3_nt: TGTGCCATCAGTGATGGGGGGACTCTTAGCACAGATACGCAGTATTTT

j_call: TRBJ2-1
v_call: TRBV19
d_call: -
clone_size: -
cdr3_aa: CASSIAQKNEQFF
cdr3_nt: TGTGCCAGTAGTATAGCCCAGAAGAATGAGCAGTTCTTC

j_call: TRBJ2-7
v_call: TRBV19
d_call: -
clone_size: -
cdr3_aa: CASSMNPGSYEQYF
cdr3_nt: TGTGCCAGTAGTATGAACCCGGGTTCCTACGAGCAGTACTTC

j_call: TRBJ2-5
v_call: TRBV18
d_call: -
clone_size: -
cdr3_aa: CASSPPGHLAETQYF
cdr3_nt: TGTGCCAGCTCACCACCGGGCCATCTCGCGGAGACCCAGTACTTC

j_call: TRBJ1-2
v_call: TRBV2
d_call: -
clone_size: -
cdr3_aa: CASSVDSYGYTF
cdr3_nt: TGTGCCAGCAGCGTTGACAGCTATGGCTACACCTTC

j_call: TRBJ2-2
v_call: TRBV7-9
d_call: -
clone_size: once
cdr3_aa: CASSLEAWGRTNTGELFF
cdr3_nt: TGTGCCAGCAGCTTAGAAGCCTGGGGGCGAACTAACACCGGGGAGCTGTTTTTT

j_call: TRBJ1-4
v_call: TRBV6-5
d_call: -
clone_size: once
cdr3_aa: CATRGVREEEKLFF
cdr3_nt: TGTGCCACCCGGGGGGTCAGGGAGGAAGAAAAACTGTTTTTT

j_call: TRBJ2-4
v_call: TRBV7-2
d_call: TRBD1
clone_size: -
cdr3_aa: CASSSRQGANIQYF
cdr3_nt: TGTGCCAGCAGCTCCAGACAGGGAGCAAACATTCAGTACTTC

j_call: TRBJ1-3
v_call: TRBV4-3
d_call: -
clone_size: -
cdr3_aa: CASSQDFTGPENTIYF
cdr3_nt: TGCGCCAGCAGCCAAGATTTCACGGGACCTGAAAACACCATATATTTT

j_call: TRBJ2-5
v_call: TRBV11-1
d_call: TRBD1
clone_size: -
cdr3_aa: CASSLDRGIEETQYF
cdr3_nt: TGTGCCAGCAGCTTAGACAGGGGGATAGAGGAGACCCAGTACTTC

j_call: TRBJ2-2
v_call: TRBV6-5
d_call: -
clone_size: -
cdr3_aa: CASTTSWPGELFF
cdr3_nt: TGTGCCAGCACGACTAGTTGGCCCGGGGAGCTGTTTTTT

j_call: TRBJ1-6
v_call: TRBV7-6
d_call: -
clone_size: -
cdr3_aa: CASSLGAASTLHF
cdr3_nt: TGTGCCAGCAGCCTTGGGGCAGCCTCGACCCTCCACTTT

j_call: TRBJ1-1
v_call: TRBV11-2
d_call: -
clone_size: -
cdr3_aa: CASSLDRGSEAFF
cdr3_nt: TGTGCCAGCAGCTTAGACCGGGGGAGTGAAGCTTTCTTT

j_call: TRBJ2-7
v_call: TRBV2
d_call: TRBD2
clone_size: -
cdr3_aa: CASSPSGGASYEQYF
cdr3_nt: TGTGCCAGCAGCCCTAGCGGGGGGGCCTCCTACGAGCAGTACTTC

j_call: TRBJ2-5
v_call: TRBV4-1
d_call: -
clone_size: -
cdr3_aa: CASSQVAAPKTQYF
cdr3_nt: TGCGCCAGCAGCCAAGTGGCAGCGCCGAAGACCCAGTACTTC

j_call: TRBJ2-4
v_call: TRBV7-9
d_call: -
clone_size: once
cdr3_aa: CASSLQGDKNIQYF
cdr3_nt: TGTGCCAGCAGCTTACAGGGAGATAAAAACATTCAGTACTTC

j_call: TRBJ2-5
v_call: TRBV2
d_call: -
clone_size: -
cdr3_aa: CASTREETQYF
cdr3_nt: TGTGCCAGCACTCGTGAAGAGACCCAGTACTTC

j_call: TRBJ1-4
v_call: TRBV28
d_call: -
clone_size: -
cdr3_aa: CASRGGSRATNEKLFF
cdr3_nt: TGTGCCAGCAGGGGAGGGAGTCGAGCAACTAATGAAAAACTGTTTTTT

j_call: TRBJ1-5
v_call: TRBV7-9
d_call: -
clone_size: -
cdr3_aa: CASSSGGLNSNQPQHF
cdr3_nt: TGTGCCAGCAGCTCGGGGGGGCTGAATAGCAATCAGCCCCAGCATTTT

j_call: TRBJ1-2
v_call: TRBV2
d_call: -
clone_size: -
cdr3_aa: CASRAGTLYGYTF
cdr3_nt: TGTGCCAGCAGGGCCGGGACACTCTATGGCTACACCTTC

j_call: TRBJ1-1
v_call: TRBV5-4
d_call: -
clone_size: -
cdr3_aa: CASSWRTEVDTEAFF
cdr3_nt: TGTGCCAGCAGCTGGCGAACAGAAGTGGACACTGAAGCTTTCTTT

j_call: TRBJ2-5
v_call: TRBV7-9
d_call: -
clone_size: -
cdr3_aa: CASSGRVQETQYF
cdr3_nt: TGTGCCAGCAGCGGCCGGGTACAAGAGACCCAGTACTTC

j_call: TRBJ2-1
v_call: TRBV19
d_call: TRBD1
clone_size: -
cdr3_aa: CASRRDRDNEQFF
cdr3_nt: TGTGCCAGTAGGAGGGACAGAGACAATGAGCAGTTCTTC

j_call: TRBJ1-5
v_call: TRBV2
d_call: -
clone_size: -
cdr3_aa: CASSPDDQPQHF
cdr3_nt: TGTGCCAGCAGTCCGGATGATCAGCCCCAGCATTTT

j_call: TRBJ1-5
v_call: TRBV2
d_call: -
clone_size: -
cdr3_aa: CASSRQLSNQPQHF
cdr3_nt: TGTGCCAGCAGTAGACAGTTAAGCAATCAGCCCCAGCATTTT

j_call: TRBJ2-5
v_call: TRBV5-1
d_call: -
clone_size: -
cdr3_aa: CASSSLQGEKETQYF
cdr3_nt: TGCGCCAGCAGCTCTCTACAGGGAGAAAAAGAGACCCAGTACTTC

j_call: TRBJ2-7
v_call: TRBV6-5
d_call: -
clone_size: -
cdr3_aa: CAPHRGRPHFGQYF
cdr3_nt: TGTGCCCCCCATCGGGGACGGCCCCATTTTGGGCAGTACTTC

j_call: TRBJ2-7
v_call: TRBV7-8
d_call: -
clone_size: -
cdr3_aa: CASSLSSLGGGRSEQYF
cdr3_nt: TGTGCCAGCAGCTTATCCTCCCTCGGAGGGGGCAGAAGCGAGCAGTACTTC

j_call: TRBJ2-1
v_call: TRBV5-6
d_call: TRBD2
clone_size: -
cdr3_aa: CASSSRGGVTLYNEQFF
cdr3_nt: TGTGCCAGCAGCTCCCGCGGGGGGGTGACTTTATACAATGAGCAGTTCTTC